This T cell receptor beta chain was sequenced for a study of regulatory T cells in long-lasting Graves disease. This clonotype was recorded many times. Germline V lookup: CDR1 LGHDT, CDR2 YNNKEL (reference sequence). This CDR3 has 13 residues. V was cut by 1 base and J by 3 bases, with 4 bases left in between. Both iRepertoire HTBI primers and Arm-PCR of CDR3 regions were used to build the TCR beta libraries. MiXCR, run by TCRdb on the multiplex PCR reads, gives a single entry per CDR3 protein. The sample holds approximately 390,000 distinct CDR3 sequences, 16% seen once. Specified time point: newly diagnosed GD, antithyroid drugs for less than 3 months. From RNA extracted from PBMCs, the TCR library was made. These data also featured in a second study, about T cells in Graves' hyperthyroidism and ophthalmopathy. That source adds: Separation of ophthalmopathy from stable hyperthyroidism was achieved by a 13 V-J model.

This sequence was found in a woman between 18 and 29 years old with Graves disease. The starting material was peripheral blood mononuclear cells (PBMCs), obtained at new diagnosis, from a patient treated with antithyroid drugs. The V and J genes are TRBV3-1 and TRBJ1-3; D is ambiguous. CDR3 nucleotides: TGTGCCAGCAGCCAAGCCCTTGGAAACACCATATATTTT. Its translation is CASSQALGNTIYF.